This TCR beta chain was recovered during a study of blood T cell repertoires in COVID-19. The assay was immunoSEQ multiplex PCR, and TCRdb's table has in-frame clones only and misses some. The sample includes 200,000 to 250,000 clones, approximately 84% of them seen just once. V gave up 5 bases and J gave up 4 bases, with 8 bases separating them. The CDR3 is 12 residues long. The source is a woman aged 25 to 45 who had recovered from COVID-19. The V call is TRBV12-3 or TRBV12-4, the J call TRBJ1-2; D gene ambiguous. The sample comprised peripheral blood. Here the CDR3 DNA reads TGTGCCAGCAGTCCAGGCTTCTATGGCTACACCTTC. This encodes CASSPGFYGYTF.